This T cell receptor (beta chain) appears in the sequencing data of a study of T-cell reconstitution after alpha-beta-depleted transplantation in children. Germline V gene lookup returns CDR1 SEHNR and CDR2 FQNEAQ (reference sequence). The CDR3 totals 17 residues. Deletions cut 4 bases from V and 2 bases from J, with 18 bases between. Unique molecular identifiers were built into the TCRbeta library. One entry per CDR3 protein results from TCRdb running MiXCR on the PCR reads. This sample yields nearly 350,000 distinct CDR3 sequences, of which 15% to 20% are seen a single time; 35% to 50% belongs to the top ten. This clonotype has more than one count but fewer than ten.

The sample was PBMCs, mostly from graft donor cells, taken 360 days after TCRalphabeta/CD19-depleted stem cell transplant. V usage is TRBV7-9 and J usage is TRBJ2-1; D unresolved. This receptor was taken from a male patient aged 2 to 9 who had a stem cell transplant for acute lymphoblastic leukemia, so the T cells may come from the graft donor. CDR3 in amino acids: CASSSRPPGYPYNEQFF. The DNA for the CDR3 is TGTGCCAGCAGCTCAAGGCCTCCCGGGTACCCCTACAATGAGCAGTTCTTC.